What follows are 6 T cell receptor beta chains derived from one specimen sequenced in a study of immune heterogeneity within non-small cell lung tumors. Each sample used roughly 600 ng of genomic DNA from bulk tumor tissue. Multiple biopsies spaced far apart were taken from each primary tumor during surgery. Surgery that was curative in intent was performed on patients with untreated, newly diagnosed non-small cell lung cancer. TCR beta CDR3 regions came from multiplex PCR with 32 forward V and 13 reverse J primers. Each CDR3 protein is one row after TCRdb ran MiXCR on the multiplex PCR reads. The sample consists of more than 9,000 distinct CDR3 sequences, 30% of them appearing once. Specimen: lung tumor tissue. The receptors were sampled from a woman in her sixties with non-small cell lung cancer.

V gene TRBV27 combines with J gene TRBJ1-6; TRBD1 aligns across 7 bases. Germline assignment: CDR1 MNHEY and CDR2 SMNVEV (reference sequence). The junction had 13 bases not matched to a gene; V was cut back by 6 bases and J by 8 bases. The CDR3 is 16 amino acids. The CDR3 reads CASSQLPGQHDSPLHF. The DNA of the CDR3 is TGTGCCAGCAGCCAACTCCCGGGACAGCACGATTCACCCCTCCACTTT.

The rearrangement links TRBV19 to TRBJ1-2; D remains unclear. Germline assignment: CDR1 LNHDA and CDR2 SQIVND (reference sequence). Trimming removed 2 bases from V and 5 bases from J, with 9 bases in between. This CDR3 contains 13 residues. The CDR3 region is CASSIPRVYGYTF. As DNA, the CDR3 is TGTGCCAGTAGTATACCGCGCGTGTATGGCTACACCTTC.

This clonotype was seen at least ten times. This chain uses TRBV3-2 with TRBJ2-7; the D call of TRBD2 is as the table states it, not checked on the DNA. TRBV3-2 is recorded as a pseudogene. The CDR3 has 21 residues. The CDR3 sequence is CASSQDLSGGVRAGGTYEQYF. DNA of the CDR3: TGTGCCAGCAGCCAAGACCTTAGCGGGGGCGTCCGAGCGGGAGGGACTTACGAGCAGTACTTC.

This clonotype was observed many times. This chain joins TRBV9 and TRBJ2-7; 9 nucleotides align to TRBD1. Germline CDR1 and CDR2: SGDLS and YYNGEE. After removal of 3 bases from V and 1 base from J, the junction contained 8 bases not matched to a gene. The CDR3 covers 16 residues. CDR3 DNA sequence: TGTGCCAGCAGCGCCGGACAGGGGATAGGGTCCTACGAGCAGTACTTC. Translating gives CASSAGQGIGSYEQYF.

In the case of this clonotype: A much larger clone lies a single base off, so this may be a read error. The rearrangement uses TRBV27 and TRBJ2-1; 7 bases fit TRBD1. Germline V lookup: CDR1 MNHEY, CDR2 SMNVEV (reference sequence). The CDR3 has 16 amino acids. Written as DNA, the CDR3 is TGTGCCAGCAGTTTAAGATCCAGGGGGTTCCTCAATGAGCGGTTCTTC. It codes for CASSLRSRGFLNERFF.

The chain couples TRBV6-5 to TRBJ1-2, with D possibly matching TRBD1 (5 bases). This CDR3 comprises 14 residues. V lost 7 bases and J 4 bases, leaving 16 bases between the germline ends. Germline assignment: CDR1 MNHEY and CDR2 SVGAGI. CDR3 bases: TGTGCCAGCACTTCCTGGGACCGGACCTATGGCTACACCTTC. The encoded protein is CASTSWDRTYGYTF.